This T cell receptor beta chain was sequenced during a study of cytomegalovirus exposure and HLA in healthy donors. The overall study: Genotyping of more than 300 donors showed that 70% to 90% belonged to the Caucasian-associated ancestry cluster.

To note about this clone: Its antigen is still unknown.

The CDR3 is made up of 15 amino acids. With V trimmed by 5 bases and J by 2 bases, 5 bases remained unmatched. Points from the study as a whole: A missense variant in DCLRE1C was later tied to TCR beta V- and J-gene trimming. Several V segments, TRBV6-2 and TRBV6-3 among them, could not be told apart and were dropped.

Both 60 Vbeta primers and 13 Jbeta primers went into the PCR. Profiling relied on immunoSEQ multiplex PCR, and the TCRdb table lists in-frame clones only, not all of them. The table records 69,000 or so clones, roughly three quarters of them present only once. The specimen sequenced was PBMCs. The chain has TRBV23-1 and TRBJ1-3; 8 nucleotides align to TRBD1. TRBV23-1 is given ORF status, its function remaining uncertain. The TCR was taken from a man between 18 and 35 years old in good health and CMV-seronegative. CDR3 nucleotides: TGCGCCAGCAGTTCCGGGACAGGTACTGGAAACACCATATATTTT. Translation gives CASSSGTGTGNTIYF.